A selection of T cell receptor beta chains follows, all from one sample in a study of regulatory T cells in long-lasting Graves disease. TCRdb reanalysed the multiplex PCR reads using MiXCR and keeps one entry per CDR3 protein. The sample has a few hundred thousand distinct CDR3 sequences; 14% are singletons. These same records also appear under a second study, on T cells in Graves' hyperthyroidism and ophthalmopathy.

The sample was peripheral blood mononuclear cells (PBMCs), taken at new diagnosis, from a patient treated with antithyroid drugs. The receptors here all came from a woman between 45 and 65 years old with Graves disease. CDR3s include the opening cysteine and the closing phenylalanine or tryptophan. Fields, in order: CDR3 length, clone size, V gene, J gene, D gene, CDR3 DNA, CDR3 protein. The D gene is left open where the match is weak. Only part of the rows carry a size: once, few, many, or a class if the clone is expanded.

14	-	TRBV19	TRBJ2-1	TRBD1	TGTGCCAGTAGTAATTTAGCAGGGGGCAATGAGCAGTTCTTC	CASSNLAGGNEQFF
12	many	TRBV28	TRBJ2-1	-	TGTGCCAGCAGCAGGACTTACAATGAGCAGTTCTTC	CASSRTYNEQFF
20	-	TRBV6-1	TRBJ2-1	TRBD2	TGTGCCAGCAGTGGGACTCCGGGACTAGCGGGAGAGGGGGCGGGGAATGGGCAGTTCTTC	CASSGTPGLAGEGAGNGQFF
20	-	TRBV11-2	TRBJ2-2	TRBD1	TGTGCCAACAGGGACAGACCTTCTTTTGGAGGATTCGCGAACACCGGGGAGCTGTTTTTT	CANRDRPSFGGFANTGELFF
16	many	TRBV12-3/TRBV12-4	TRBJ1-4	-	TGTGCCAGCAGTTCCCCACAACACGCAACTAATGAAAAACTGTTTTTT	CASSSPQHATNEKLFF
15	many	TRBV27	TRBJ1-1	-	TGTGCCAGCAGTGAAGGGGACGGAATGAACACTGAAGCTTTCTTT	CASSEGDGMNTEAFF
12	many	TRBV2	TRBJ2-7	-	TGTGCCAGCAGGGACACCTTCTACGAGCAGTACTTC	CASRDTFYEQYF
14	few	TRBV10-3	TRBJ2-7	TRBD1	TGTGCCATCAGTGCCGGACAGGGCGTCCACGAGCAGTACTTC	CAISAGQGVHEQYF
15	-	TRBV19	TRBJ1-1	TRBD1	TGTGCCAGTACCCAGGGGGGTAGTCCCTCCACTGAAGCTTTCTTT	CASTQGGSPSTEAFF
14	many	TRBV20-1	TRBJ2-5	-	TGCAGTGCTAGAGTTTGGGTAGCGGCGGAGACCCAGTACTTC	CSARVWVAAETQYF
14	many	TRBV27	TRBJ1-1	-	TGTGCCAGCAGTTTTCAGGGCCCCCACACTGAAGCTTTCTTT	CASSFQGPHTEAFF